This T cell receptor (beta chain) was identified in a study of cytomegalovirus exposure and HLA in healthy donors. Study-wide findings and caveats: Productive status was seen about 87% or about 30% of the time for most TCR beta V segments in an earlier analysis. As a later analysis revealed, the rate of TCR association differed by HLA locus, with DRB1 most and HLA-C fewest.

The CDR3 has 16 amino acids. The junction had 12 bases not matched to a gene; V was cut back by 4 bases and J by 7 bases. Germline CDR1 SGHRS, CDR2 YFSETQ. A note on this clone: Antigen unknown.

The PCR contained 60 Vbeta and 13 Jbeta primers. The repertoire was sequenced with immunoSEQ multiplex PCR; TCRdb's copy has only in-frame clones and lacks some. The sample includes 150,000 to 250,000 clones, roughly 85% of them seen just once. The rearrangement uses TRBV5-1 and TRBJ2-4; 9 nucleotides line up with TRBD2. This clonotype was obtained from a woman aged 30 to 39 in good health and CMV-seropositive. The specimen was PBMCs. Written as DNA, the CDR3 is TGCGCCAGCAGCCTGTCGACCGGGACTAGCTACAACATTCAGTACTTC. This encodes CASSLSTGTSYNIQYF.